This T cell receptor beta chain was recovered during a study of CD8+CD57+ T cells in acquired aplastic anemia. TCR beta VDJ and CDR3 were profiled, and genomic DNA was the template. TCRdb processed the reads anew with MiXCR; each CDR3 protein has one entry. The data hold 150,000 to 200,000 distinct CDR3 sequences, with about three fifths observed a single time. The germline CDR1 and CDR2 sequences are LNHNV and YYDKDF (reference sequence). The CDR3 length is 12 residues. Trimming pared 3 bases from V and 4 bases from J, leaving 4 bases between. Whoever was chosen for sequencing had shown CD8+CD57+ cell expansion by flow cytometry. Study findings and constraints: Over 25 CD8+ CDR3 sequences occurred in both the patients and the controls.

A note on this clonotype: The antigen is not known.

The clonotype comes from a human donor with aplastic anemia. The specimen sequenced was sorted CD4+, CD8+, or CD8+CD57+ T cells (not recorded which) from PBMCs. V is TRBV15 and J is TRBJ2-1; D is undetermined. This chain's CDR3 is CATSSQYNEQFF. CDR3 sequence (DNA): TGTGCCACCAGCAGCCAGTACAATGAGCAGTTCTTC.